A selection of T cell receptor beta chains follows, all from one sample in a study of T cell responses to AZD1222 COVID-19 vaccine. Sequencing used immunoSEQ multiplex PCR; TCRdb keeps in-frame clones, though not all of them. The repertoire holds about 84,000 clones, with roughly nine tenths as singletons. The specimen comprised peripheral blood, sampled on day 0 of AZD1222 vaccination. The origin of the receptors is an adult in good health. Both conserved end residues are part of each CDR3. The size of a clone is reported for some rows only, either as once, few or many, or as a class for expanded clones.

clone_size	v_call	j_call	cdr3_aa
NA	TRBV3-1/TRBV3-2	TRBJ1-3	CASSYRGDGNTIYF
NA	TRBV5-1	TRBJ2-1	CASSWDPSYNEQFF
once	TRBV30	TRBJ2-4	CAWRGSDRSIAKNIQYF
once	TRBV27	TRBJ2-1	CASSPPRQGSNEQFF
NA	TRBV27	TRBJ1-2	CASSLRGQGNNGYTF
NA	TRBV29-1	TRBJ1-2	CSDSGTGGGYTF
NA	TRBV6-4	TRBJ2-1	CASSDSGTSGNNEQFF
once	TRBV6-5	TRBJ1-4	CASSYSGTGNEKLFF
NA	TRBV3-1/TRBV3-2	TRBJ1-1	CASSQGARTFF
NA	TRBV18	TRBJ2-5	CASSPPAGTETQYF
once	TRBV29-1	TRBJ2-1	CSVEEELAGVVF
NA	TRBV15	TRBJ2-1	CATSRLTPVQRLSEQFF
NA	TRBV5-4	TRBJ2-3	CASSYDRGRTDTQYF
NA	TRBV19	TRBJ2-5	CASSRETGTGGEETQYF
NA	TRBV7-3	TRBJ2-1	CASSFYGGNEQFF
NA	TRBV5-1	TRBJ2-2	CASSFPTSGAGELFF
NA	TRBV4-1	TRBJ1-2	CASSQVSRDRSYGYTF
NA	TRBV5-4	TRBJ2-1	CASSLDSIVFNEQFF
few	TRBV20-1	TRBJ2-7	CSASYGPGRDEQYF
few	TRBV15	TRBJ1-1	CATSRERWGEAFF
few	TRBV5-6	TRBJ1-2	CASSLGTGDYGYTF
few	TRBV19	TRBJ2-1	CASNPLAGGMLGQFF
NA	TRBV7-9	TRBJ2-1	CASSPPTSGSGNEQFF
NA	TRBV27	TRBJ2-1	CASKNALGPSGDEQFF
NA	TRBV7-3	TRBJ2-2	CASSPGLGTGELFF
NA	TRBV6-5	TRBJ1-2	CASSWARSGNGYTF
once	TRBV12-3/TRBV12-4	TRBJ1-2	CASSPRSNYGYTF
NA	TRBV15	TRBJ1-4	CATSSDRAGNEKLFF
NA	TRBV14	TRBJ2-2	CASRPHDTGELFF
NA	TRBV5-4	TRBJ2-5	CASSLGPTTSQETQYF
few	TRBV12-3/TRBV12-4	TRBJ1-5	CASSLNRERPQHF
NA	TRBV19	TRBJ1-1	CASSIGGGGGTEAFF
once	TRBV7-2	TRBJ1-1	CASSLAEQGDTEAFF
NA	TRBV6-5	TRBJ1-4	CASSTSSEKLFF
NA	TRBV28	TRBJ1-1	CASNPTSEMNTEAFF
NA	TRBV2	TRBJ2-7	CASSEDRASPRGYF
NA	TRBV18	TRBJ2-3	CASSYLMGDSSTDTQYF
NA	TRBV29-1	TRBJ2-1	CSVEHRGVLGQFF
NA	TRBV7-3	TRBJ2-5	CASSSSRTETQYF
NA	TRBV5-1	TRBJ1-1	CASSWTDMNTEAFF
NA	TRBV5-1	TRBJ1-1	CASSLEALNTEAFF
NA	TRBV19	TRBJ1-5	CASTKMSAEYSNQPQHF
NA	TRBV11-2	TRBJ2-2	CASRQGGGFTGELFF
NA	TRBV20-1	TRBJ2-1	CSASPSGSGEQFF
NA	TRBV7-6	TRBJ1-1	CASSPRGAFF
NA	TRBV7-8	TRBJ1-3	CASSLGQGSGNTIYF
NA	TRBV15	TRBJ1-5	CATSRGTRQVQNQPQHF